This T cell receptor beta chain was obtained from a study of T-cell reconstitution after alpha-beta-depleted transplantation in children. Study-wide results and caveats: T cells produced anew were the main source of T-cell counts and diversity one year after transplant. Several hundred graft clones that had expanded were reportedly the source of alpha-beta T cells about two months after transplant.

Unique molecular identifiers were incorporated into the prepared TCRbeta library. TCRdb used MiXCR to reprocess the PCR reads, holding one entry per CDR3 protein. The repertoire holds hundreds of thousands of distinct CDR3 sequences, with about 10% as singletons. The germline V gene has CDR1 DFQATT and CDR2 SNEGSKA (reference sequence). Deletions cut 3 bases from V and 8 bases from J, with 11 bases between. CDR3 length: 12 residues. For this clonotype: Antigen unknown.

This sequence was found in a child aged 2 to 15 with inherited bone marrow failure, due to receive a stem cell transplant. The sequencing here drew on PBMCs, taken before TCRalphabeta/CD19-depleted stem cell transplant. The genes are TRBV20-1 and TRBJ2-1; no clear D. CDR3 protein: CSARTRWDEQFF. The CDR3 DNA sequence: TGCAGTGCTAGGACCCGGTGGGATGAGCAGTTCTTC.